This T cell receptor beta chain was identified in a study of CD8+CD57+ T cells in acquired aplastic anemia. It was patients with CD8+CD57+ cell expansion by flow cytometry who were chosen for sequencing. For CDR3 and TCR beta VDJ profiling, genomic DNA was the template used. TCRdb recomputed calls from the reads with MiXCR, one row per CDR3 protein. The table lists 120,000 or so distinct CDR3 sequences, approximately 36% of them singletons. This TCR came from a human donor with aplastic anemia. The source material was sorted CD4+, CD8+, or CD8+CD57+ T cells (not recorded which) from PBMCs.

CDR3 DNA: TGTGCCATCAGTGGGACAGGTGAAGCTTTCTTT. As protein: CAISGTGEAFF. This chain uses TRBV10-3 with TRBJ1-1, with 7 bases matching TRBD1. Germline-derived CDR1 and CDR2 are ENHRY and SYGVKD. The CDR3 is 11 amino acids. The V and J ends lost 4 bases and 7 bases, in that order; junction bases with no gene match: 0.